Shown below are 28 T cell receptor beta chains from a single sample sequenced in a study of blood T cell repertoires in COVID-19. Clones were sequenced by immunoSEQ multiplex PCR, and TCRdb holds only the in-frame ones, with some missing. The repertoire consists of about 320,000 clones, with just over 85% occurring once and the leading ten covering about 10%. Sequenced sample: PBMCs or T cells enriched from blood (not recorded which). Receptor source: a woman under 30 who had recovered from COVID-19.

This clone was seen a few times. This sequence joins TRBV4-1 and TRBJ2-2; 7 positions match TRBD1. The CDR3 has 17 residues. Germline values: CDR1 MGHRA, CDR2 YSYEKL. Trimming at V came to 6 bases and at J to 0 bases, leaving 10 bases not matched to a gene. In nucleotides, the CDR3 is TGCGCCAGCAGTCCCTGGGGGACAGCCGCGAACACCGGGGAGCTGTTTTTT. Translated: CASSPWGTAANTGELFF.

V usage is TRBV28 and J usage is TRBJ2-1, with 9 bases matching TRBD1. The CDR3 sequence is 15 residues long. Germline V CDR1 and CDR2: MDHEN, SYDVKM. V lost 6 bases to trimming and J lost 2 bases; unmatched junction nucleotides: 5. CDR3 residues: CASSHRQGAYNEQFF. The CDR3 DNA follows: TGTGCCAGCAGCCACCGACAGGGGGCCTACAATGAGCAGTTCTTC.

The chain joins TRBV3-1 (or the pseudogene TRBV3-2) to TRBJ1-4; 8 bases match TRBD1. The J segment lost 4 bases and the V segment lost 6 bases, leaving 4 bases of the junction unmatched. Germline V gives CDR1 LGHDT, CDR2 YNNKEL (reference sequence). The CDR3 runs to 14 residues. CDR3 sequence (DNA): TGTGCCAGCAGACCTACAGGGGGTAATGAAAAACTGTTTTTT. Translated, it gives CASRPTGGNEKLFF.

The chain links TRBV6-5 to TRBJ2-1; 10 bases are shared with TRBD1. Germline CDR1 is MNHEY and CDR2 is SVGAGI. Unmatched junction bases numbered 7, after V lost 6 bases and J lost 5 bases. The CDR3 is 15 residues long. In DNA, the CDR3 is TGTGCCAGCAGACGGACAGGGGGGGTCAACAATGAGCAGTTCTTC. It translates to CASRRTGGVNNEQFF.

CDR3 residues: CAWNRAETEAFF. The CDR3, as DNA: TGTGCCTGGAACAGGGCTGAGACTGAAGCTTTCTTT. V usage is TRBV30 and J usage is TRBJ1-1; TRBD1 is a possible D gene (6 bases). Germline V gene lookup returns CDR1 GTSNPN and CDR2 SVGIG (reference sequence). V was pared by 4 bases and J by 5 bases, with 11 bases between. This CDR3 has 12 residues.

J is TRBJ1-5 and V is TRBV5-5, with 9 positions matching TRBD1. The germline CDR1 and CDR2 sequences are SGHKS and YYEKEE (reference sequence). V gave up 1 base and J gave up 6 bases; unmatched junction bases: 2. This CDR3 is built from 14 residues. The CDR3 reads CASSLWTGVQPQHF. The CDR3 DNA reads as TGTGCCAGCAGCTTGTGGACAGGGGTTCAGCCCCAGCATTTT.

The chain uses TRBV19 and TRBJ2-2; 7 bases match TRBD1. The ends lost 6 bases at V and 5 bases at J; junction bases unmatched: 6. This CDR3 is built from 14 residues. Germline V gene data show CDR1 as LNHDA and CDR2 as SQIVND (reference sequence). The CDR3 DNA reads TGTGCCAGTAGACTCCGACAGGGTACCGGGGAGCTGTTTTTT. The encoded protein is CASRLRQGTGELFF.

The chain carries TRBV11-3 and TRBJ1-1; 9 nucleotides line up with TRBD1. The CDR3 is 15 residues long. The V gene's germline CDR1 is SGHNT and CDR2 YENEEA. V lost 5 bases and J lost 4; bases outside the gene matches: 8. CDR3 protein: CASSEQGAPGTEAFF. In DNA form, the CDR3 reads TGTGCCAGCAGCGAACAGGGGGCGCCGGGCACTGAAGCTTTCTTT.

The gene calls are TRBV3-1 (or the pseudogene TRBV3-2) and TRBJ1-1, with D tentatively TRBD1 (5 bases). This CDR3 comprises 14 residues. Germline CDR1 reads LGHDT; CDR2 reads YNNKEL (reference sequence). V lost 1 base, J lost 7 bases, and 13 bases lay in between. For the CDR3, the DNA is TGTGCCAGCAGCCAAGCCTTCGGGGGATTTGAAGCTTTCTTT. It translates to CASSQAFGGFEAFF.

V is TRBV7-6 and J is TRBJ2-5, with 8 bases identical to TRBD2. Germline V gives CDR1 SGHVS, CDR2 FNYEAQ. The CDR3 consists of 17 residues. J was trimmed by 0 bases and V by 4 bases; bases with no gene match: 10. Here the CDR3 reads CASSSQPAGANQETQYF. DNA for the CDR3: TGTGCCAGCAGCTCTCAACCAGCGGGGGCCAACCAAGAGACCCAGTACTTC.

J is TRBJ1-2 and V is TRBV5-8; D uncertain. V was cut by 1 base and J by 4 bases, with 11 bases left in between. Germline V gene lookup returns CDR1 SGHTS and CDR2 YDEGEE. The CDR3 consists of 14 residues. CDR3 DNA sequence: TGTGCCAGCAGCTTGATGCGGGGTGGCTATGGCTACACCTTC. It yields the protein CASSLMRGGYGYTF.

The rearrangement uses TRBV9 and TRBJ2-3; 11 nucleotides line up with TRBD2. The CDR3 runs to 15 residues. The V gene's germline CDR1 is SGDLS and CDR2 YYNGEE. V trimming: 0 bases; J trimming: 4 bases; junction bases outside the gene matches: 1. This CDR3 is CASSVASGGPDTQYF. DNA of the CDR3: TGTGCCAGCAGCGTAGCTAGCGGGGGGCCAGATACGCAGTATTTT.

The CDR3 loop reads CAWRLNNEQFF. The CDR3 nucleotides read TGTGCCTGGAGACTGAACAATGAGCAGTTCTTC. The J gene is TRBJ2-1, the V gene TRBV30; no clear D. The CDR3 contains 11 residues. Trimming cost V 3 bases and J 5 bases, with 5 bases left between them. CDR1 and CDR2 (germline): GTSNPN, SVGIG (reference sequence).

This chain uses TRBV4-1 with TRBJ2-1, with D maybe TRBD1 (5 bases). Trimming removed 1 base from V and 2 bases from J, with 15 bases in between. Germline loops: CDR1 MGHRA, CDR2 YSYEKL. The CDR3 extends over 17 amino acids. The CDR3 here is CASSQGRGRGTYNEQFF. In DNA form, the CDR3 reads TGCGCCAGCAGCCAAGGCCGAGGAAGGGGAACCTACAATGAGCAGTTCTTC.

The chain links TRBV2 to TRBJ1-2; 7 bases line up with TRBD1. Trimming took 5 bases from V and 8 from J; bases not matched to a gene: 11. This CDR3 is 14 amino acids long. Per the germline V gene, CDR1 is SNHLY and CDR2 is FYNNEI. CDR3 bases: TGTGCCAGCAGTCTACCCGACAGGGTTCTCGGCTACACCTTC. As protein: CASSLPDRVLGYTF. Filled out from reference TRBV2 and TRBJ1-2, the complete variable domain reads EPEVTQTPSHQVTQMGQEVILRCVPISNHLYFYWYRQILGQKVEFLVSFYNNEISEKSEIFDDQFSVERPDGSNFTLKIRSTKLEDSAMYFCASSLPDRVLGYTFGSGTRLTVV.

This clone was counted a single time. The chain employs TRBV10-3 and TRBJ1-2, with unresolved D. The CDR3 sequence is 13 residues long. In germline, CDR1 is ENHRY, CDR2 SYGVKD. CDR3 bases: TGTGCTCACCGAGACGTCGGGAACTATGGCTACACCTTC. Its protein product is CAHRDVGNYGYTF.

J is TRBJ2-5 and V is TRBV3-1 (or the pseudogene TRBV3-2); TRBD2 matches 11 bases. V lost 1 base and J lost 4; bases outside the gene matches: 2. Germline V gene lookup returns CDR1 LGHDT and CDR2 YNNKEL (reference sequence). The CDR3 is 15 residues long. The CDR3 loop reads CASSQVGLAGETQYF. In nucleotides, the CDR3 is TGTGCCAGCAGCCAAGTTGGACTAGCGGGAGAGACCCAGTACTTC.

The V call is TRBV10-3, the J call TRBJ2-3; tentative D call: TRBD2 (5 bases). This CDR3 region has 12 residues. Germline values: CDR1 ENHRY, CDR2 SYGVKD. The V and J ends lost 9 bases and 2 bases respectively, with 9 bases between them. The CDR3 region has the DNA TGTGCCATAGGACTGTACACAGATACGCAGTATTTT. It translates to CAIGLYTDTQYF.

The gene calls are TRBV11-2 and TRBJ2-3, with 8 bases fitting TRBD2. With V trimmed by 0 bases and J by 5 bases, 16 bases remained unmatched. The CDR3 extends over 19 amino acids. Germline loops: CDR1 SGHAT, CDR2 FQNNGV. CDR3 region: CASSLDALRASGSIDTQYF. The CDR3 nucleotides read TGTGCCAGCAGCTTAGACGCTTTGCGGGCTAGCGGGTCCATAGATACGCAGTATTTT.

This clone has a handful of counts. Here the CDR3 DNA reads TGTGCCAGCAGTGAGATTGGGCCTAACCCCCTTATAAACTATGGCTACACCTTC. Protein product: CASSEIGPNPLINYGYTF. The chain links TRBV2 to TRBJ1-2; D unclear. CDR3 length: 18 residues. Trimming took off 3 bases at V and 2 bases at J, with 22 bases between the two ends. Germline V gene lookup returns CDR1 SNHLY and CDR2 FYNNEI.

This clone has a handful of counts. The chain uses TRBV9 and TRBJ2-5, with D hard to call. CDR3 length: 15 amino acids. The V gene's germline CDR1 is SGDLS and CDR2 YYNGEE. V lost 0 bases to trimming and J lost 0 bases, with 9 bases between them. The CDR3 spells CASSVGVFNQETQYF. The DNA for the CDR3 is TGTGCCAGCAGCGTAGGAGTTTTTAACCAAGAGACCCAGTACTTC.

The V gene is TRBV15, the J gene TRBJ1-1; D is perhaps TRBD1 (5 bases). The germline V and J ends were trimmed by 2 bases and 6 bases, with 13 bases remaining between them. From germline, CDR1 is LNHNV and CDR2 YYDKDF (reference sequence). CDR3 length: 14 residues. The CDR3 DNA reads TGTGCCACCAGCAGATACCGGCAGGGCCCTGAAGCTTTCTTT. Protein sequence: CATSRYRQGPEAFF.

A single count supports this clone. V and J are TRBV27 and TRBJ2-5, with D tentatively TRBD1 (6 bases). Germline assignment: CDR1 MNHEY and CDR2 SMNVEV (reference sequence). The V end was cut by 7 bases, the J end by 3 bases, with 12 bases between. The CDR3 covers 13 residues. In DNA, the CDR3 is TGTGCCAGCACCAACACAGGGAAAGAGACCCAGTACTTC. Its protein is CASTNTGKETQYF.

The CDR3 bases are TGTGCCAGCAGTCCGACTAGCGGGAGTTACGAGCAGTACTTC. It codes for CASSPTSGSYEQYF. The rearrangement uses TRBV11-2 and TRBJ2-7; 12 bases are shared with TRBD2. Per germline, CDR1 SGHAT and CDR2 FQNNGV. Unmatched junction bases numbered 4, after V lost 6 bases and J lost 4 bases. CDR3 length equals 14 residues.

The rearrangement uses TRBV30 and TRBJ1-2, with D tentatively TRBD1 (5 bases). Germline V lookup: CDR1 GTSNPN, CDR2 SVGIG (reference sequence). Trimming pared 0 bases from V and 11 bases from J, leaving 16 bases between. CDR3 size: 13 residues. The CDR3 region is CAWSVQTARGYTF. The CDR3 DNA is TGTGCCTGGAGTGTACAGACTGCACGGGGGTACACCTTC.

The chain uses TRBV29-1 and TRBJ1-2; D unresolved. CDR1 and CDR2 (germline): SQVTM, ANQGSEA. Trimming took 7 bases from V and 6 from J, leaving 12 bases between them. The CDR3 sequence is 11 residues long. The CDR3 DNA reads TGCAGCGCCCCCGCCGGGAATGGCTACACCTTC. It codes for CSAPAGNGYTF.

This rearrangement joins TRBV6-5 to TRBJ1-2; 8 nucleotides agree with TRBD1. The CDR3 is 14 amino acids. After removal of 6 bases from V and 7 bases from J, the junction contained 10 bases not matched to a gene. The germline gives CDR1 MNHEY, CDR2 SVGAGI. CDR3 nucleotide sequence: TGTGCCAGCAGGTCCCATGAACAGGGGGGTGGCTACACCTTC. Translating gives CASRSHEQGGGYTF.

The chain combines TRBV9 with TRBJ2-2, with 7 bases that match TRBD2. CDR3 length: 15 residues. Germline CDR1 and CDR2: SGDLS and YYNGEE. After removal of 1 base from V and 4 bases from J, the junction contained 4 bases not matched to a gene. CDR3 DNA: TGTGCCAGCAGCGTACTAGCGGACTTCACCGGGGAGCTGTTTTTT. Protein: CASSVLADFTGELFF.